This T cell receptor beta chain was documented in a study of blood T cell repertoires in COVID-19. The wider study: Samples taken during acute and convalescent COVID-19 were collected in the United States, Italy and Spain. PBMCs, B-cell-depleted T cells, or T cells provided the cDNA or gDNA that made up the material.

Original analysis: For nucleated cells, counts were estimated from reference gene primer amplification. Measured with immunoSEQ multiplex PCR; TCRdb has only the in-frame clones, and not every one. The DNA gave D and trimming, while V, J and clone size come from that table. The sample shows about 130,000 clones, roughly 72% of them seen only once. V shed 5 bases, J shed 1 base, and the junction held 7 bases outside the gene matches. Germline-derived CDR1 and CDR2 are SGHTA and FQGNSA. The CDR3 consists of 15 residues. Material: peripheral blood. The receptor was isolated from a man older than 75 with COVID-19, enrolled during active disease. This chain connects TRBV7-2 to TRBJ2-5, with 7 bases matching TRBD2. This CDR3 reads CASSTTSSGQETQYF. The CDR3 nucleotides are TGTGCCAGCAGCACAACTTCTAGCGGCCAAGAGACCCAGTACTTC.